This TCR beta chain originates from a study of control samples from healthy donors and cancer patients. Trimming left V 4 bases short and J 0 bases short, with 3 bases between. This CDR3 spans 13 amino acids. CDR1 and CDR2 from the germline V gene are LGHDT and YNNKEL (reference sequence). Libraries were prepared by immunoSEQ multiplex PCR; TCRdb keeps only in-frame clonotypes and omits some of them. The data contain about 270,000 clones, roughly four fifths of them singletons. Sequencing input: PBMCs. This chain joins TRBV3-1 (or the pseudogene TRBV3-2) and TRBJ1-4, with no clear D. The source is a woman aged 55-69 years with lung cancer. This CDR3 is CASSPTTNEKLFF. CDR3 DNA: TGTGCCAGCAGCCCCACAACTAATGAAAAACTGTTTTTT.